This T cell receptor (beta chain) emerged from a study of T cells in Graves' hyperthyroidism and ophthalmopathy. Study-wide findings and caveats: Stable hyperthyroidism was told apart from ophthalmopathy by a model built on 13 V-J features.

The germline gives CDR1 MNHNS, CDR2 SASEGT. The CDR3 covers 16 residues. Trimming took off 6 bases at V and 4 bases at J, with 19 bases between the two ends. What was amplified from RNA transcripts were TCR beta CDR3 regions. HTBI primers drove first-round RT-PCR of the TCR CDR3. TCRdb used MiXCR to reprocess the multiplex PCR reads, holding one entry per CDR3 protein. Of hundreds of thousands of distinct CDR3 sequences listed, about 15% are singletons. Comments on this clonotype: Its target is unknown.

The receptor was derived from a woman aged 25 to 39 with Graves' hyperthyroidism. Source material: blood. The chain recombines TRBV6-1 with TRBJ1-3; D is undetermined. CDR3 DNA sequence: TGTGCCAGCAGACAGAGTACCGGGCGCTCGGGAAACACCATATATTTT. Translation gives CASRQSTGRSGNTIYF.